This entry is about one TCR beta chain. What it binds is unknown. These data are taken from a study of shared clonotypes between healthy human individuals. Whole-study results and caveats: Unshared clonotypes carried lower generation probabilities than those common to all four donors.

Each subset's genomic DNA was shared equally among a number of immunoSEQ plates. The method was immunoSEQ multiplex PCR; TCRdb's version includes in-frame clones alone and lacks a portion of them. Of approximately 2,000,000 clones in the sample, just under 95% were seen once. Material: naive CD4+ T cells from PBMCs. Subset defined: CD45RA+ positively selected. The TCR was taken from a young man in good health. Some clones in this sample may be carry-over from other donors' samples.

The CDR3 DNA is TGTGCCAGCAGGCCCGGAGGGACTAACTATGGCTACACCTTC. This translates into CASRPGGTNYGYTF. The V gene is TRBV27, the J gene TRBJ1-2, with no clear D. Trimming removed 6 bases at V and 0 bases at J, with 11 bases between. Germline-derived CDR1 and CDR2 are MNHEY and SMNVEV (reference sequence). This CDR3 comprises 14 residues.